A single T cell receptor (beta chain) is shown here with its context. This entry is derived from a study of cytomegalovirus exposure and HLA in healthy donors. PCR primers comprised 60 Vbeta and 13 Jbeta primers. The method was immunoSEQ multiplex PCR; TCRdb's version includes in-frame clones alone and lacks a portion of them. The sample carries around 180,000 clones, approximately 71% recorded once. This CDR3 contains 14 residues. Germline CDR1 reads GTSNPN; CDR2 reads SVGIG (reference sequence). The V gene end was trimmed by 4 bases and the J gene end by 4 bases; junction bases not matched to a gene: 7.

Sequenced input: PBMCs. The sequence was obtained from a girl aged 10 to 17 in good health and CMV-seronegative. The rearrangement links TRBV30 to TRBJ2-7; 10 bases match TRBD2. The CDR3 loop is CAWNPGLASYEQYF. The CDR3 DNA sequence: TGTGCCTGGAATCCGGGACTAGCGAGTTACGAGCAGTACTTC.